The 21 T cell receptor beta chains listed next were all sequenced from one sample in a study of immune cell composition in non-small cell lung cancer (dated by TCRdb to 2016 to 2017). Library preparation was by the immunoSEQ multiplex PCR assay. TCRdb holds this immuneACCESS table with in-frame rearrangements only. Some clones are missing; in checked studies, unresolved V genes explain under half, and the rest has no known cause. This sample has under 11,000 clones in its table, and about 60% of those were observed once. The ten top clones hold over 15% of the sample. Sequencing was carried out using lung tumor tissue. The receptors were gathered from a human donor with non-small cell lung cancer.

The chain uses TRBV7-2 and TRBJ2-7; D remains unclear. Germline CDR1 SGHTA, CDR2 FQGNSA. The CDR3 has 15 amino acids. V gave up 1 base and J gave up 3 bases, with 13 bases separating them. The CDR3 loop reads CASSLDAASVYEQYF. In DNA, the CDR3 is TGTGCCAGCAGCTTAGATGCTGCGAGCGTCTACGAGCAGTACTTC.

This chain connects TRBV2 to TRBJ1-5, with TRBD1 identical over 7 bases. With 6 bases clipped from V and 7 bases from J, the junction kept 9 bases outside the gene matches. The CDR3 covers 14 residues. CDR1 and CDR2 from the germline V gene are SNHLY and FYNNEI. Here the CDR3 reads CASSVDRVGQPQHF. The CDR3 coding sequence is TGTGCCAGCAGCGTAGACAGGGTGGGCCAGCCCCAGCATTTT.

The rearrangement links TRBV19 to TRBJ1-1; possibly TRBD1 for D (6 bases). The V gene lost 6 bases and the J gene lost 6 bases, with 14 bases spanning the gap. CDR1 and CDR2 (germline): LNHDA, SQIVND (reference sequence). CDR3 length: 13 amino acids. The CDR3 region is CASRQQGFPEAFF. CDR3 DNA sequence: TGTGCCAGTAGACAACAGGGTTTTCCTGAAGCTTTCTTT.

The chain links TRBV2 to TRBJ2-7; 13 nucleotides line up with TRBD2. The CDR3 is 16 residues long. Per germline, CDR1 SNHLY and CDR2 FYNNEI. The V segment lost 1 base and the J segment 3 bases; nucleotides outside the gene matches: 3. CDR3 DNA sequence: TGTGCCAGCAGTGAAGGGGGACTAGCGGGGATCTACGAGCAGTACTTC. Its translation: CASSEGGLAGIYEQYF.

The table lists this clone with a few counts. The rearrangement joins TRBV7-9 to TRBJ2-1; D is unclear. V was clipped by 5 bases and J by 5 bases, with 7 bases between them. Germline lookup yields CDR1 SEHNR and CDR2 FQNEAQ (reference sequence). The CDR3 extends over 12 amino acids. The CDR3 DNA reads as TGTGCCAGCAGCCCAGTGGACAATGAGCAGTTCTTC. Its protein product is CASSPVDNEQFF. The full variable domain, completed using reference TRBV7-9 and TRBJ2-1, is DTGVSQNPRHKITKRGQNVTFRCDPISEHNRLYWYRQTLGQGPEFLTYFQNEAQLEKSRLLSDRFSAERPKGSFSTLEIQRTEQGDSAMYLCASSPVDNEQFFGPGTRLTVL.

This chain links TRBV27 with TRBJ2-1; 7 positions match TRBD2. Germline V gives CDR1 MNHEY, CDR2 SMNVEV (reference sequence). The V and J ends lost 2 bases and 0 bases, in that order; junction bases with no gene match: 4. The CDR3 consists of 16 residues. This CDR3 reads CASSLRGGGSYNEQFF. CDR3 in DNA: TGTGCCAGCAGTTTACGCGGCGGGGGCTCCTACAATGAGCAGTTCTTC.

This clone has more than one count but fewer than ten. The gene calls are TRBV4-3 and TRBJ2-7; 8 bases align to TRBD1. Trimming removed 1 base from V and 3 bases from J; junction bases left unmatched: 2. Per germline, CDR1 LGHNA and CDR2 YSLEER. The CDR3 sequence is 14 residues long. The CDR3 region has the DNA TGCGCCAGCAGCCAAGGTGGACAGGGCTACGAGCAGTACTTC. It yields the protein CASSQGGQGYEQYF.

This rearrangement joins TRBV7-9 to TRBJ2-5; TRBD2 matches at 8 bases. CDR1 and CDR2 (germline): SEHNR, FQNEAQ (reference sequence). The CDR3 contains 17 residues. The junction had 8 bases not matched to a gene; V was cut back by 1 base and J by 1 base. CDR3 region: CASSLGKAGVPQETQYF. The CDR3 DNA reads as TGTGCCAGCAGCTTAGGGAAAGCGGGAGTACCCCAAGAGACCCAGTACTTC. Together with reference TRBV7-9 and TRBJ2-5, the CDR3 gives the full variable domain: DTGVSQNPRHKITKRGQNVTFRCDPISEHNRLYWYRQTLGQGPEFLTYFQNEAQLEKSRLLSDRFSAERPKGSFSTLEIQRTEQGDSAMYLCASSLGKAGVPQETQYFGPGTRLLVL.

This clone was observed a handful of times. This rearrangement joins TRBV10-1 to TRBJ2-7; 7 nucleotides match TRBD2. CDR3 length: 18 amino acids. V trimming: 0 bases; J trimming: 0 bases; junction bases outside the gene matches: 11. Germline CDR1 reads WNHNN; CDR2 reads SYGVQD (reference sequence). The CDR3 DNA reads as TGCGCCAGCAGTGAGTCAGATTGCGGCGGGAGAAGCTCCTACGAGCAGTACTTC. It is translated as CASSESDCGGRSSYEQYF.

The V call is TRBV7-2, the J call TRBJ1-3, with a weak D call TRBD1 (6 bases). The V gene's germline CDR1 is SGHTA and CDR2 FQGNSA. Trimming removed 1 base from V and 1 base from J, with 14 bases in between. The CDR3 runs 17 residues. The CDR3 spells CASSLVIGGGSGNTIYF. DNA of the CDR3: TGTGCCAGCAGCTTAGTGATAGGGGGGGGGTCTGGAAACACCATATATTTT.

The chain is built from TRBV2 and TRBJ2-7; 15 bases fit TRBD2. The CDR3 has 17 amino acids. Germline loops: CDR1 SNHLY, CDR2 FYNNEI. V shed 6 bases, J shed 0 bases, and the junction held 6 bases outside the gene matches. CDR3 in DNA: TGTGCCAGCAGCCCAGGGACTAGCGGGAGGCCCTCCTACGAGCAGTACTTC. Translating gives CASSPGTSGRPSYEQYF.

The chain combines TRBV7-9 with TRBJ2-7, with D possibly being TRBD2 (5 bases). The ends were cut back, 3 bases at V and 4 bases at J, with 7 bases in the middle. The CDR3 has 12 residues. CDR1 is SEHNR, CDR2 FQNEAQ, per germline (reference sequence). CDR3 region: CASSFGVYEQYF. The DNA of the CDR3 is TGTGCCAGCAGCTTCGGGGTTTACGAGCAGTACTTC.

The chain recombines TRBV28 with TRBJ1-2, with 8 nucleotides matching TRBD1. The CDR3 contains 14 residues. The germline gives CDR1 MDHEN, CDR2 SYDVKM. Trimming took 5 bases from V and 5 from J; bases not matched to a gene: 7. CDR3: CASSIGQGTYGYTF. CDR3 sequence (DNA): TGTGCCAGCAGTATCGGACAGGGCACATATGGCTACACCTTC.

The chain uses TRBV29-1 and TRBJ2-7, with 9 positions matching TRBD2. The trim removed 7 bases at V and 6 bases at J, leaving 10 bases unmatched. Germline values: CDR1 SQVTM, CDR2 ANQGSEA. This CDR3 is built from 13 residues. DNA of the CDR3: TGCAGCGCCGTCGGACTAGCGCACGGCGAGCAGTACTTC. Translating it yields CSAVGLAHGEQYF.

This clone rates as medium-sized. The V and J genes are TRBV7-6 and TRBJ2-1; TRBD1 is a possible D gene (6 bases). The CDR3 is 15 residues long. The V gene's germline CDR1 is SGHVS and CDR2 FNYEAQ. V shed 5 bases and J shed 5 bases, with 16 bases lying between them. The CDR3 loop reads CASSQPQGWDNEQFF. As DNA, the CDR3 is TGTGCCAGCAGCCAACCACAGGGTTGGGACAATGAGCAGTTCTTC.

The chain couples TRBV5-1 to TRBJ2-5, with 8 bases that match TRBD2. This CDR3 is built from 14 residues. Germline loops: CDR1 SGHRS, CDR2 YFSETQ. After removal of 6 bases from V and 2 bases from J, the junction contained 6 bases not matched to a gene. The CDR3 region has the DNA TGCGCCAGCAACGCCCTAGCGGGTCAAGAGACCCAGTACTTC. Its translation is CASNALAGQETQYF.

The chain links TRBV2 to TRBJ2-5; D perhaps matches TRBD2 (6 bases). Trimming removed 4 bases at V and 4 bases at J, with 13 bases between. The CDR3 runs 14 residues. From germline, CDR1 is SNHLY and CDR2 FYNNEI. DNA of the CDR3: TGTGCCAGCAGTGGCGAGGACTACGGAGAGACCCAGTACTTC. Translation: CASSGEDYGETQYF.

The rearrangement uses TRBV5-6 and TRBJ1-1, with 7 bases that match TRBD1. Germline trimming cut 4 bases from V and 0 bases from J; bases unmatched to any gene: 9. Germline CDR1 is SGHDT and CDR2 is YYEEEE. The CDR3 is 16 amino acids. In nucleotides, the CDR3 is TGTGCCAGCAGCACGGGACAGATCTCCATGAACACTGAAGCTTTCTTT. The encoded protein is CASSTGQISMNTEAFF.

The chain joins TRBV9 to TRBJ2-5; 8 bases line up with TRBD2. Germline V gene sequence: CDR1 SGDLS, CDR2 YYNGEE. This CDR3 has 14 residues. The V segment lost 2 bases and the J segment 6 bases; nucleotides outside the gene matches: 6. CDR3 nucleotide sequence: TGTGCCAGCAGCGTCAGCGGGAGTCGACAGACCCAGTACTTC. Translation: CASSVSGSRQTQYF.

This chain connects TRBV6-1 to TRBJ2-4, with D possibly TRBD1 on 7 matching bases. Germline values: CDR1 MNHNS, CDR2 SASEGT. V lost 4 bases, J lost 0 bases, and 19 bases lay in between. The CDR3 length is 18 residues. The CDR3 is CASSVEGQPDLAKNIQYF. CDR3 coding DNA: TGTGCCAGCAGTGTGGAGGGACAGCCAGATCTAGCCAAAAACATTCAGTACTTC.

This rearrangement joins TRBV2 to TRBJ2-5, with TRBD2 matching 13 bases. CDR1 and CDR2 from the germline V gene are SNHLY and FYNNEI. Unmatched junction bases numbered 6, after V lost 6 bases and J lost 5 bases. The CDR3 consists of 15 residues. As DNA, the CDR3 is TGTGCCAGCAGACAACTAGCGGGAGGGCCTGAGACCCAGTACTTC. Its translation is CASRQLAGGPETQYF.